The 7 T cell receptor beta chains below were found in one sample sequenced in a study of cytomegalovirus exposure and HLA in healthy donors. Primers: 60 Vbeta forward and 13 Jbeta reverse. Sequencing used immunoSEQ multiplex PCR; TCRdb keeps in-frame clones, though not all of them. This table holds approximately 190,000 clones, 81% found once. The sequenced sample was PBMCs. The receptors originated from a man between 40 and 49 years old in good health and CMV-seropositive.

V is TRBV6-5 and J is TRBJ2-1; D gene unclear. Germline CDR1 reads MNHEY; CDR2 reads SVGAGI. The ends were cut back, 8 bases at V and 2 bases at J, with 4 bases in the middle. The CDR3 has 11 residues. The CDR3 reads CASRAYNEQFF. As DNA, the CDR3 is TGTGCCAGCCGGGCCTACAATGAGCAGTTCTTC.

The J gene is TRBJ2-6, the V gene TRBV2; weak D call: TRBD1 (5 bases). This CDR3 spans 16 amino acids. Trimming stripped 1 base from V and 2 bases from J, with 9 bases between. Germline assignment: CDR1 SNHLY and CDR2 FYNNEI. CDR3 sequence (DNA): TGTGCCAGCAGTGAAGTGACAGCACCTGGGGCCAACGTCCTGACTTTC. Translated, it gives CASSEVTAPGANVLTF.

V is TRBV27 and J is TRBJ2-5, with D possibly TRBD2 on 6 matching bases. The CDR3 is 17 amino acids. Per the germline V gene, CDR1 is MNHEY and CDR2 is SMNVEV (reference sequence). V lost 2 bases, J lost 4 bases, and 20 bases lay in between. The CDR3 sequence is CASSLQGGGIGGETQYF. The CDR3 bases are TGTGCCAGCAGTTTACAGGGAGGCGGGATTGGCGGAGAGACCCAGTACTTC.

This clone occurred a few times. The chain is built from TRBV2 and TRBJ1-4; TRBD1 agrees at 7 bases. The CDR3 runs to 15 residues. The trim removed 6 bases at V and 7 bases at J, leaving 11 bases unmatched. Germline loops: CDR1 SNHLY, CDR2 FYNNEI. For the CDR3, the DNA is TGTGCCAGCAGAACCGACAGGGCCCATACTGAAAAACTGTTTTTT. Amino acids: CASRTDRAHTEKLFF.

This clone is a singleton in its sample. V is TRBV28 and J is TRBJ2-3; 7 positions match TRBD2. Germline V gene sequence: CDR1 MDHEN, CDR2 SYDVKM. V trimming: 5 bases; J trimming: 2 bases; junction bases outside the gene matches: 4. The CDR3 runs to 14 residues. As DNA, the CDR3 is TGTGCCAGCAGTAGGACTAGGCCCACAGATACGCAGTATTTT. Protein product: CASSRTRPTDTQYF.

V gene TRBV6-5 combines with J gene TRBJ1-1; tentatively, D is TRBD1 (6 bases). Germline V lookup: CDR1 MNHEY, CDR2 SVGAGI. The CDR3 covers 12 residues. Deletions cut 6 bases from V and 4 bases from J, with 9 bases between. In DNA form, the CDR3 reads TGTGCCAGCAGCAGGGGCGGCACTGAAGCTTTCTTT. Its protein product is CASSRGGTEAFF.

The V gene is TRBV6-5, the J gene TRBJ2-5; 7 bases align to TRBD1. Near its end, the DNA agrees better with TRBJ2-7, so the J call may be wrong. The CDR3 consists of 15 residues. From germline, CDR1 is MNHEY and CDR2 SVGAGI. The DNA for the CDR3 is TGTGCCAGCAGTTCCCGACAGGGAGCTACCTACGAGCAGTACTTC. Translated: CASSSRQGATYEQYF.